The rows below give T cell receptor beta chains drawn from one sample of a study of T cells in Graves' hyperthyroidism and ophthalmopathy. TCRdb re-called the multiplex PCR reads through MiXCR, storing one row per CDR3 protein. There are some 620,000 distinct CDR3 sequences in the sample; around 15% occur only once, and around 4% lies in the top ten. The sequenced sample was blood. The receptor source for this set is a woman younger than 45 with Graves' hyperthyroidism. The conserved cysteine and the conserved F or W are not part of the CDR3 here. Clone size is given for some rows only: seen once, a few or many times, or a class if the clone is expanded.

J: TRBJ1-3; V: TRBV28; size: few; CDR3: ASTGAGNTIY
J: TRBJ2-5; V: TRBV25-1; size: .; CDR3: ASSEFEGLPQETQY
J: TRBJ2-3; V: TRBV5-1; size: many; CDR3: ASSVGLAGATDTQY
J: TRBJ2-1; V: TRBV28; size: many; CDR3: ASSRETSGSPEQF
J: TRBJ2-3; V: TRBV27; size: few; CDR3: ASRPRQGLPDTQY
J: TRBJ1-2; V: TRBV6-1; size: .; CDR3: ASSRRDTALYGYT
J: TRBJ2-7; V: TRBV6-1; size: many; CDR3: ASSERTGAHEQY
J: TRBJ1-5; V: TRBV2; size: .; CDR3: ASSDGTRSQPRH
J: TRBJ2-1; V: TRBV6-9; size: few; CDR3: ASSYRTGLAGKNNEQF
J: TRBJ1-5; V: TRBV7-9; size: few; CDR3: ASSPWTGGDQPQH
J: TRBJ1-3; V: TRBV4-1; size: few; CDR3: ASSQDEGLGGNTIY
J: TRBJ1-1; V: TRBV4-1; size: few; CDR3: ASSQDISVNTEAF